The 30 T cell receptor beta chains reported below all come from one sample, sequenced in a study of breast tumors, draining lymph nodes, adjacent tissues. Axillary draining lymph nodes of breast cancer patients supplied the node samples. Via MiXCR, TCRdb re-called the multiplex PCR reads, giving one row per CDR3 protein. The sample holds some 250,000 distinct CDR3 sequences, roughly a third seen once. The sample taken for sequencing was axillary lymph node tissue. Receptors originate from a female donor with breast cancer. Some clones in this sample may be carry-over from other donors' samples.

This chain uses TRBV19 with TRBJ1-6, with 8 bases fitting TRBD1. Germline trimming cut 5 bases from V and 8 bases from J; bases unmatched to any gene: 5. This CDR3 has 14 amino acids. CDR1 is LNHDA, CDR2 SQIVND, per germline (reference sequence). The CDR3 sequence: CASSAQTGDSPLHF. CDR3 sequence (DNA): TGTGCCAGTAGTGCGCAGACAGGGGATTCACCCCTCCACTTT.

This chain links TRBV6-2 or TRBV6-3 with TRBJ2-1; unclear D gene. This CDR3 has 14 residues. V dropped 5 bases and J dropped 8 bases, with 16 bases sitting between them. CDR1 is MNHEY, CDR2 SVGEGT, per germline. The CDR3 bases are TGTGCCAGCAGTCACCCAGCGTTCTCCCATGAGCAGTTCTTC. This translates into CASSHPAFSHEQFF.

Remarks on this clonotype: A much larger clone sits a single nucleotide away, making a read error possible. J is TRBJ2-1 and V is TRBV5-1, with a weak D call TRBD2 (5 bases). The length of the CDR3 is 12 residues. CDR1 SGHRS and CDR2 YFSETQ come from the germline V gene. In nucleotides, the CDR3 is TGCGCCAGCAGGAAACTAGTCAATGAGCGGTTCTTC. Residues: CASRKLVNERFF. The full variable domain, its missing parts supplied by reference TRBV5-1 and TRBJ2-1, is KAGVTQTPRYLIKTRGQQVTLSCSPISGHRSVSWYQQTPGQGLQFLFEYFSETQRNKGNFPGRFSGRQFSNSRSEMNVSTLELGDSALYLCASRKLVNERFFGPGTRLTVL.

This sequence joins TRBV24-1 and TRBJ1-6; no definite D call. This CDR3 region has 13 residues. The germline V gene encodes CDR1 KGHDR and CDR2 SFDVKD. V lost 4 bases and J lost 10, with 10 bases in between. The CDR3 nucleotides are TGTGCCACCAGTGAGCAGGCGGGATCACCCCTCCACTTT. Amino acids: CATSEQAGSPLHF.

This chain links TRBV20-1 with TRBJ2-5, with a tentative D call TRBD1 (6 bases). Germline V gene lookup returns CDR1 DFQATT and CDR2 SNEGSKA (reference sequence). The CDR3 sequence is 13 residues long. Between the trimmed V and J ends, which lost 3 bases and 5 bases, there was a span of 13 bases. CDR3 amino acids: CSASLLDRETQYF. The CDR3 region has the DNA TGCAGTGCTAGTCTCCTAGACAGGGAGACCCAGTACTTC.

This clonotype was seen ten or more times. The V call is TRBV5-1, the J call TRBJ2-2; D call uncertain. The germline gives CDR1 SGHRS, CDR2 YFSETQ. The CDR3 runs to 15 residues. V lost 0 bases, J lost 1 base, and 7 bases lay in between. CDR3 in amino acids: CASSLEPMNTGELFF. In DNA, the CDR3 is TGCGCCAGCAGCTTGGAACCGATGAACACCGGGGAGCTGTTTTTT.

The genes are TRBV29-1 and TRBJ1-2; the D gene is possibly TRBD1 (6 bases). CDR1 is SQVTM and CDR2 is ANQGSEA in the germline V gene. Trimming stripped 7 bases from V and 7 bases from J, with 31 bases between. The length of the CDR3 is 17 residues. Here the CDR3 reads CSEGRQDPTALGGGYTF. CDR3 DNA sequence: TGCAGCGAGGGGAGACAGGACCCGACCGCCCTGGGGGGTGGCTACACCTTC.

This clonotype was counted many times. This chain uses TRBV7-2 with TRBJ1-2; 11 bases are a match to TRBD1. V lost 4 bases and J lost 2; bases outside the gene matches: 3. Germline CDR1 reads SGHTA; CDR2 reads FQGNSA. The CDR3 spans 15 residues. The CDR3 spells CASSWTGGGNYGYTF. For the CDR3, the DNA is TGTGCCAGCAGCTGGACAGGGGGCGGCAACTATGGCTACACCTTC.

About this clonotype: Given the absence of the conserved phenylalanine or tryptophan at the CDR3 end, a read error is likely. Because the CDR3's place on the DNA is in doubt, the DNA is left out and the CDR3 is given as listed by TCRdb. The chain combines TRBV7-6 with TRBJ2-5; the tabulated D call, TRBD1, remains unverified against the DNA. CDR1 is SGHVS, CDR2 FNYEAQ, per germline. Counting both end residues, the CDR3 totals 14 amino acids. The CDR3 protein is CASSLVGTAHTFGS.

The chain joins TRBV20-1 to TRBJ2-7; TRBD2 matches at 11 bases. J was trimmed by 4 bases and V by 6 bases; bases with no gene match: 5. CDR3 length: 13 residues. CDR1 and CDR2 (germline): DFQATT, SNEGSKA (reference sequence). The CDR3, as DNA: TGCAGTGCCCCGACTAGCGGGAAGTACGAGCAGTACTTC. Protein sequence: CSAPTSGKYEQYF.

The CDR3 loop is CASSLGSGGDYGYTF. The CDR3, as DNA: TGTGCCAGCAGCTTGGGGTCAGGGGGCGATTATGGCTACACCTTC. V and J are TRBV4-2 and TRBJ1-2; 8 bases are shared with TRBD1. Losses at the gene ends were 5 bases for V and 5 bases for J; bases not matched to a gene: 10. The germline V gene encodes CDR1 LGHNA and CDR2 YNFKEQ. This CDR3 contains 15 residues.

This clonotype has at least ten counts. The rearrangement uses TRBV29-1 and TRBJ1-4; weak D call: TRBD1 (5 bases). CDR3 length: 13 amino acids. Germline V gene lookup returns CDR1 SQVTM and CDR2 ANQGSEA. The V and J ends lost 4 bases and 6 bases respectively, with 12 bases between them. CDR3 sequence (DNA): TGCAGCGTTGGAGGGACTGAGTATGAAAAACTGTTTTTT. Amino acid sequence: CSVGGTEYEKLFF. Based on the CDR3 plus reference TRBV29-1 and TRBJ1-4, the full variable domain is SAVISQKPSRDICQRGTSLTIQCQVDSQVTMMFWYRQQPGQSLTLIATANQGSEATYESGFVIDKFPISRPNLTFSTLTVSNMSPEDSSIYLCSVGGTEYEKLFFGSGTQLSVL.

J is TRBJ2-3 and V is TRBV5-1; TRBD2 aligns across 8 bases. With 2 bases clipped from V and 1 base from J, the junction kept 6 bases outside the gene matches. The CDR3 length is 16 residues. From germline, CDR1 is SGHRS and CDR2 YFSETQ. CDR3 loop: CASSFPSGSGTDTQYF. In nucleotides, the CDR3 is TGCGCCAGCAGCTTCCCCAGCGGGAGCGGCACAGATACGCAGTATTTT. The full variable domain, rest sourced from reference TRBV5-1 and TRBJ2-3, is KAGVTQTPRYLIKTRGQQVTLSCSPISGHRSVSWYQQTPGQGLQFLFEYFSETQRNKGNFPGRFSGRQFSNSRSEMNVSTLELGDSALYLCASSFPSGSGTDTQYFGPGTRLTVL.

The chain employs TRBV10-1 and TRBJ2-3, with TRBD2 matching 7 bases. The CDR3 extends over 16 amino acids. Germline V CDR1 and CDR2: WNHNN, SYGVQD (reference sequence). Trimming cost V 4 bases and J 3 bases; bases outside gene matches: 10. The CDR3 sequence is CASSGQSGIGTDTQYF. In nucleotides, the CDR3 is TGCGCCAGCAGTGGTCAGAGCGGGATCGGTACAGATACGCAGTATTTT.

This clonotype was observed a handful of times. The gene calls are TRBV6-6 and TRBJ2-7; 10 nucleotides agree with TRBD2. Germline V gene data show CDR1 as MNHNY and CDR2 as SVGAGI (reference sequence). The CDR3 contains 15 residues. With 6 bases clipped from V and 3 bases from J, the junction kept 8 bases outside the gene matches. Here the CDR3 DNA reads TGTGCCAGCAGAGCCGGGACTAGCGATTTCTACGAGCAGTACTTC. Translation: CASRAGTSDFYEQYF.

Of note for this clonotype: Germline and junction disagree at one end, which may indicate a read error. V usage is TRBV7-9 and J usage is TRBJ1-2, with D uncertain. The length of the CDR3 is 14 residues. The V gene's germline CDR1 is SEHNR and CDR2 FQNEAQ (reference sequence). The CDR3: CASSFAPSPDGYTF. The CDR3 region has the DNA TGTGCTAGCAGCTTTGCCCCCTCTCCAGATGGCTACACCTTC.

This clonotype was found a few times. The chain is built from TRBV7-2 and TRBJ1-2; 11 bases are a match to TRBD1. The length of the CDR3 is 15 residues. V gave up 7 bases and J gave up 3 bases; unmatched junction bases: 7. Germline CDR1 is SGHTA and CDR2 is FQGNSA. DNA for the CDR3: TGTGCCAGCAACACCCGGGACAGGGGGTACTATGGCTACACCTTC. Protein sequence: CASNTRDRGYYGYTF.

This clonotype was counted at least ten times. V usage is TRBV19 and J usage is TRBJ1-5; TRBD1 matches 11 bases. Per germline, CDR1 LNHDA and CDR2 SQIVND (reference sequence). The CDR3 sequence is 18 residues long. Trimming at V came to 7 bases and at J to 4 bases, leaving 15 bases not matched to a gene. The DNA of the CDR3 is TGTGCCAGTACCTTATACGGGCACGGGACAGGGGGTAATCAGCCCCAGCATTTT. It is translated as CASTLYGHGTGGNQPQHF.

The chain has TRBV28 and TRBJ1-5; 7 bases map to TRBD1. Unmatched junction bases numbered 6, after V lost 5 bases and J lost 5 bases. This CDR3 region has 14 residues. Per germline, CDR1 MDHEN and CDR2 SYDVKM. CDR3 sequence: CASSLRDSYQPQHF. In DNA, the CDR3 is TGTGCCAGCAGTCTCCGGGACAGTTATCAGCCCCAGCATTTT.

This clonotype has just a few counts. V is TRBV4-2 and J is TRBJ2-1; D is tentatively TRBD1 or TRBD2 (5 bases each). CDR1 is LGHNA and CDR2 is YNFKEQ in the germline V gene. The CDR3 length is 15 residues. Between the trimmed V and J ends, which lost 1 base and 7 bases, there was a span of 14 bases. The CDR3 loop is CASSQGRQGGNEQFF. The CDR3 DNA reads as TGTGCCAGCAGCCAAGGACGGCAGGGCGGGAATGAGCAGTTCTTC.

This clonotype was found many times. The chain employs TRBV20-1 and TRBJ2-7, with 13 bases aligning to TRBD2. CDR1 and CDR2 from the germline V gene are DFQATT and SNEGSKA (reference sequence). CDR3 length: 14 amino acids. Unmatched junction bases numbered 6, after V lost 5 bases and J lost 5 bases. Here the CDR3 reads CSAAGTSGTNEQYF. The CDR3 DNA sequence: TGCAGTGCTGCCGGGACTAGCGGGACTAACGAGCAGTACTTC.

The sample holds one count of this clonotype. The chain combines TRBV10-3 with TRBJ1-1; D is perhaps TRBD1 (6 bases). The CDR3 covers 13 residues. Trimming cost V 5 bases and J 1 base, with 8 bases left between them. From germline, CDR1 is ENHRY and CDR2 SYGVKD. The DNA of the CDR3 is TGTGCCATCAGTATAGGGGGGAACACTGAAGCTTTCTTT. As protein: CAISIGGNTEAFF.

This clonotype has at least ten counts. V usage is TRBV5-1 and J usage is TRBJ1-5, with D possibly being TRBD1 (6 bases). Trimming shortened V by 4 bases and J by 0 bases, and 11 bases separated the two germline ends. The CDR3 has 15 residues. Germline assignment: CDR1 SGHRS and CDR2 YFSETQ. The CDR3 nucleotides are TGCGCCAGCAGCCCCGGGACATATAGCAATCAGCCCCAGCATTTT. It specifies CASSPGTYSNQPQHF.

The J gene is TRBJ1-2, the V gene TRBV2, with D tentatively TRBD1 (6 bases). The V gene's germline CDR1 is SNHLY and CDR2 FYNNEI. The CDR3 totals 13 residues. V lost 6 bases and J 3 bases, leaving 11 bases between the germline ends. This CDR3 reads CASRGQSYYGYTF. For the CDR3, the DNA is TGTGCCAGCAGGGGACAAAGCTACTATGGCTACACCTTC.

J is TRBJ2-7 and V is TRBV28; 7 positions agree with TRBD2. Germline lookup yields CDR1 MDHEN and CDR2 SYDVKM. CDR3 size: 16 residues. V lost 5 bases to trimming and J lost 4 bases; unmatched junction nucleotides: 14. In DNA form, the CDR3 reads TGTGCCAGCAGTCCTCTGGGCGGGAGAGCCCAATACGAGCAGTACTTC. Protein sequence: CASSPLGGRAQYEQYF. Using reference TRBV28 and TRBJ2-7 for the parts outside the CDR3, the full variable domain is DVKVTQSSRYLVKRTGEKVFLECVQDMDHENMFWYRQDPGLGLRLIYFSYDVKMKEKGDIPEGYSVSREKKERFSLILESASTNQTSMYLCASSPLGGRAQYEQYFGPGTRLTVT.

This clonotype is medium-sized. V gene TRBV15 combines with J gene TRBJ2-6; possibly TRBD1 or TRBD2 for D (5 bases each). In germline, CDR1 is LNHNV, CDR2 YYDKDF (reference sequence). CDR3 size: 17 residues. V lost 7 bases and J 4 bases, leaving 20 bases between the germline ends. The CDR3 spells CATTGTVLASGANVLTF. The CDR3 DNA follows: TGTGCCACCACTGGGACCGTTCTTGCTTCCGGGGCCAACGTCCTGACTTTC.

With respect to this clonotype: With a much larger clone just one base away, this may be a read error. The rearrangement joins TRBV5-6 to TRBJ1-3; the D is unclear. The CDR3 length is 17 residues. Per germline, CDR1 SGHDT and CDR2 YYEEEE. Trimming removed 0 bases from V and 0 bases from J, with 13 bases in between. CDR3 sequence (DNA): TGTGCCAGCAGCTTGGGCGGACCCTGGTCCTCTGGAAACACCATATATTTT. Its translation is CASSLGGPWSSGNTIYF.

On this clonotype: The junction shows a germline mismatch at one end, possibly a read error. V and J are TRBV9 and TRBJ1-4; 10 bases are a match to TRBD1. Germline loops: CDR1 SGDLS, CDR2 YYNGEE. The CDR3 is made up of 16 amino acids. CDR3 sequence (DNA): TGTGCCAGCAGCGTAGGGGCGGGACAGGGGAGCGAAACACTGTTTTTT. This encodes CASSVGAGQGSETLFF.

This chain connects TRBV7-9 to TRBJ2-1; 12 nucleotides line up with TRBD2. The CDR3 extends over 19 amino acids. Germline CDR1 and CDR2: SEHNR and FQNEAQ (reference sequence). V trimming: 5 bases; J trimming: 3 bases; junction bases outside the gene matches: 14. The CDR3 sequence is CASSAYWLAGGGFYNEQFF. Written as DNA, the CDR3 is TGTGCCAGCAGCGCGTACTGGCTAGCGGGAGGGGGTTTCTACAATGAGCAGTTCTTC. Full variable domain (rest looked up from reference TRBV7-9 and TRBJ2-1): DTGVSQNPRHKITKRGQNVTFRCDPISEHNRLYWYRQTLGQGPEFLTYFQNEAQLEKSRLLSDRFSAERPKGSFSTLEIQRTEQGDSAMYLCASSAYWLAGGGFYNEQFFGPGTRLTVL.

The V gene is TRBV7-3, the J gene TRBJ2-5; 14 bases are shared with TRBD2. The CDR3 has 17 residues. Looked up from germline, CDR1 is SGHTA and CDR2 is FQGTGA. With 5 bases clipped from V and 5 bases from J, the junction kept 10 bases outside the gene matches. The CDR3 nucleotides are TGTGCCAGCAGCCCCACGGGACTAGCGGGGGTCGGGGAGACCCAGTACTTC. Residues: CASSPTGLAGVGETQYF.